This section outlines one T cell receptor (beta chain) sequence together with its context. This clonotype has a count of ten or more. What antigen it recognizes has not been identified. Base qualities are not recorded, but no much larger clone differs from it by a single base. The data derive from a study of regulatory T cells in long-lasting Graves disease (dated by TCRdb to the early 2020s). Context from the whole study: Persistent Graves' disease meant more than 5 years of antithyroid drug treatment with TSH receptor autoantibodies that stayed positive. Peripheral blood TCR sequencing and RNA sequencing compared persistent Graves' disease patients with newly diagnosed Graves' disease patients. The study was registered as a clinical trial and conducted in China. A total of around 35 samples were covered by TCR sequencing, comprising some 13 persistent and roughly 20 newly diagnosed Graves' disease patients. Antithyroid drugs had been taken for 8.5 to 12 years on average by persistent Graves' disease patients in the clinical cohort.

In the germline V gene, CDR1 corresponds to SNHLY and CDR2 to FYNNEI. At the junction V is shortened by 4 bases and J by 5 bases; bases outside the gene matches: 5. The CDR3 measures 14 amino acids from cysteine to phenylalanine. CDR3 DNA only is kept here, 42 bases in frame from base 1. The sample's time point, from its label and the paper: persistent/refractory GD, antithyroid drugs over 5 years with positive TRAb. For both TCR sequencing and RNA sequencing, RNA was extracted from PBMCs in TRIzol. The diagnosis of Graves' disease followed American Thyroid Association guidelines. Patients were recruited from an endocrinology department in Xi'an, China. Each patient gave 7.5 to 10 milliliters of peripheral blood, collected in an EDTA anticoagulant tube. Ficoll Paque Plus density gradient separation was used to isolate PBMCs, and no further T cell sorting was done. An Agilent 2100 Bioanalyzer and agarose gel were used to check RNA quality, while a NanoDrop 2000 measured RNA concentration.

Preparation of the library involved multiplex PCR. Sequencing was performed on an Illumina HiSeq 4000. TCR beta libraries were built with iRepertoire HTBI primers and Arm-PCR amplification of CDR3 regions. Before sequencing, the PCR products went through gel purification. Per the authors' processing: A total of 62 TRBV and approximately 15 TRBJ segments were identified across samples and were used for gene usage analysis of CDR3 amino acid clonotypes. Filtered high-quality paired reads were merged into contigs using COPE and FqMerger. BLAST was used to align contigs to IMGT TRBV, TRBD and TRBJ reference genes, with CDR3 defined following IMGT. Clonotypes above 0.1% frequency were classified as highly expanded clones. Shannon entropy served as the measure of repertoire diversity, while the Gini coefficient captured V-J evenness. A clonotype was considered public if more than one individual shared it. In TCRdb, the public reads were trimmed at Q25 with fastp and aligned with MiXCR, with productive beta chains retained. For every CDR3 protein sequence, its rows merge into one entry that carries the most common genes and DNA. TCRdb's processing, not the authors' own work, is the source of the V and J calls. Counted in this sample were approximately 690,000 distinct CDR3 sequences; approximately 31% of them appeared once. Roughly 41% of the sample lies in the top ten.

Study-wide conclusions, independent of this receptor: The authors acknowledged the small sample size as a limitation that may reduce accuracy. Persistent disease showed preferential use of TRBV28, TRBJ1-2 and TRBJ2-5, whereas newly diagnosed disease favored TRBV20-1 and TRBJ2-1. Patients with persistent disease shared more public clonotypes (around 2,700) than newly diagnosed patients did (approximately 1,000). Only the TCR beta chain was sequenced and analyzed. The study examined only peripheral blood because the primary lesion, thyroid tissue, could not be accessed. Lower TCR Shannon entropy and fewer highly expanded clones were observed in persistent Graves' disease patients than in newly diagnosed patients, which suggested clonal expansion.

The sequence derives from a female donor with Graves disease. Sequenced here: peripheral blood mononuclear cells (PBMCs), sampled when the disease was refractory, from a patient treated with antithyroid drugs. The chain was built from TRBV2 and TRBJ2-5, with 9 central nucleotides matching TRBD2. The base sequence is TGTGCCAGCAGTGGTAGCGGGAGAGCGGAGACCCAGTACTTC. It translates to CASSGSGRAETQYF.